A selection of T cell receptor beta chains follows, all from one sample in a study of Ad26.COV2.S vaccination and SARS-CoV-2 variants. TCRdb's copy holds only in-frame clones and misses some; the assay was immunoSEQ multiplex PCR. The table lists roughly 700,000 clones, more than 80% of them singletons. This specimen was peripheral blood, taken in a trial of Ad26.COV2.S vaccine versus placebo. These receptors came from a person between 18 and 60 years old who received the Ad26.COV2.S COVID-19 vaccine or a placebo. Each CDR3 is given with its conserved first and last residue. D genes are given only for firm matches. Expanded clones are given a class, and other clones once, few, many or no size at all.

clone_size j_call d_call v_call cdr3_aa cdr3_nt
- TRBJ2-2 - TRBV7-2 CASSFGRTTGELFF TGTGCCAGCAGCTTTGGGAGAACAACCGGGGAGCTGTTTTTT
- TRBJ2-2 TRBD2 TRBV18 CASSPVRLAGSNTGELFF TGTGCCAGCTCACCAGTCCGACTAGCGGGGAGCAACACCGGGGAGCTGTTTTTT
- TRBJ1-5 TRBD1 TRBV6-5 CASSSRDRGNQPQHF TGTGCCAGCAGCTCCCGGGACAGGGGCAATCAGCCCCAGCATTTT
- TRBJ2-5 - TRBV14 CASSQRIGSGTQYF TGTGCCAGCAGCCAGCGAATTGGATCGGGTACCCAGTACTTC
- TRBJ2-2 - TRBV7-9 CASSEPVGTGELFF TGTGCCAGCAGCGAACCAGTTGGGACCGGGGAGCTGTTTTTT
- TRBJ1-2 - TRBV7-2 CASSLVPGDGYGYTF TGTGCCAGCAGCTTAGTTCCCGGGGATGGCTATGGCTACACCTTC
- TRBJ2-7 - TRBV9 CASSVEEAPYEQYF TGTGCCAGCAGCGTAGAGGAGGCGCCCTACGAGCAGTACTTC
- TRBJ2-3 TRBD2 TRBV4-3 CASSQDGLAGTDTQYF TGCGCCAGCAGCCAGGACGGGCTAGCGGGGACAGATACGCAGTATTTT
once TRBJ2-5 - TRBV5-5 CASSYRAQETQYF TGTGCCAGCAGTTACAGGGCCCAAGAGACCCAGTACTTC
many TRBJ1-6 - TRBV19 CASRITGIPYSPLHF TGTGCCAGTAGGATCACCGGGATTCCTTATTCACCCCTCCACTTT
- TRBJ2-1 - TRBV11-3 CASSLAAGPLATMVQFF TGTGCCAGCAGTTTGGCTGCAGGACCCCTAGCTACAATGGTGCAGTTCTTC
- TRBJ2-3 - TRBV19 CASTTRWRMGGTDTQYF TGTGCCAGTACTACCCGTTGGAGGATGGGAGGCACAGATACGCAGTATTTT
- TRBJ2-7 - TRBV6-1 CASSEARFSESYEQYF TGTGCCAGCAGTGAAGCGCGGTTCAGTGAATCCTACGAGCAGTACTTC
once TRBJ1-1 - TRBV12-3/TRBV12-4 CASSPGNTEAFF TGTGCCAGCAGCCCAGGGAACACTGAAGCTTTCTTT
few TRBJ1-1 - TRBV4-2 CASSQGNRQNTEAFF TGTGCCAGCAGCCAAGGGAACAGACAAAACACTGAAGCTTTCTTT
- TRBJ1-4 - TRBV2 CASSTGTVEKLFF TGTGCCAGCAGTACAGGGACGGTTGAAAAACTGTTTTTT
- TRBJ2-3 - TRBV20-1 CSASPPPLLILTDTQYF TGCAGTGCTAGTCCCCCCCCACTCCTAATCCTCACAGATACGCAGTATTTT
- TRBJ2-3 TRBD1 TRBV27 CASSYGTGADTQYF TGTGCCAGCAGTTATGGGACAGGGGCAGATACGCAGTATTTT
- TRBJ2-5 - TRBV7-3 CASSLNGGPQETQYF TGTGCCAGCAGCCTAAACGGGGGTCCACAAGAGACCCAGTACTTC
few TRBJ1-5 - TRBV30 CAWSGSGQSGNQPQHF TGTGCCTGGAGCGGATCCGGACAATCAGGCAATCAGCCCCAGCATTTT
- TRBJ2-2 - TRBV7-3 CASSPKGGEANTGELFF TGTGCCAGCAGCCCTAAAGGCGGGGAAGCGAACACCGGGGAGCTGTTTTTT
- TRBJ2-3 TRBD2 TRBV7-8 CASSLKRELLPDTQYF TGTGCCAGCAGCTTGAAGCGGGAGTTATTGCCAGATACGCAGTATTTT